This T cell receptor (beta chain) was sequenced in a study of T cells after posttransplantation cyclophosphamide (dated by TCRdb to about 2016). About the investigation overall: T cell repertoire reconstitution was tracked by TRB sequencing after myeloablative bone marrow transplantation in which posttransplantation cyclophosphamide was used as GVHD prophylaxis. Antigen receptor sequencing was done on samples from some 40 PTCy-treated patients and from approximately 16 related bone marrow donors of those patients. TRB sequencing was performed on blood from all 35 or so PTCy patients with 1-year posttransplant specimens. TRB sequencing was also done on up to roughly 3 additional blood samples from 2 to 5.2 years after transplant in 3 patients, and on pretransplant blood from a handful of patients. Because TRA and TRB clonality correlated tightly in 9 samples, the subsequent TCR analyses were limited to TRB only. Public TRB sequences were checked against a database of over 3,600 sequences associated with responses to pathogens, tumor antigens, self-antigens and alloantigens.

Naive T cells were defined as viable CD3+CD4+ or CD3+CD8+ cells that were CCR7+CD45RA+CD45RO-CD95-CD27+CD28+. On the day of marrow donation, related bone marrow donors gave peripheral blood samples. Peripheral blood and bone marrow mononuclear cells were isolated by Ficoll-Hypaque density centrifugation and were cryopreserved. FACS on a FACSAria II was used to sort CD4+ and CD8+ T cells, including the naive and memory subsets. The germline V gene encodes CDR1 SGHDT and CDR2 YYEEEE. Trimming removed 2 bases from V and 5 bases from J, leaving 25 bases between the germline ends. The CDR3 covers 18 residues, taking in both the cysteine and the phenylalanine. The retained sequence is limited to the CDR3, 54 bases, with the frame set at the first base. Genomic DNA was used for TRB sequencing, which was performed with the immunoSEQ assay at survey resolution or with the hsTCRB kit. Concerning the study's data processing: The immunoSEQ software handled the initial read processing, while the LymphoSeq R package was used for the repertoire analyses. Clonality was calculated as 1 minus normalized Shannon entropy, and the Gini coefficient was also calculated for each TRB dataset. Phenotypes of unsorted samples were inferred by mapping TRB sequences from sorted subsets of the recipient or donor onto unsorted samples of the same recipient. Held by TCRdb, this immuneACCESS table contains in-frame sequences only and omits some clones. Under half of the omission traces to an unresolved V gene where checked; the cause of the rest is unknown. D and trimming come from the DNA, and the V and J calls and clone size come from that table. In this sample the table shows about 32,000 clones, about 89% of which occur a single time. The ten most abundant clones make up just under 0.25% of the sample.

The study at large found these results: Across more than 35 patients, recipient CMV seropositivity and CMV reactivation were highly associated with TRB clonality; PTCy diversity was similar to CNI/methotrexate controls. The TRB repertoires of T cells infiltrating skin or the GI tract showed only limited overlap with the TRB repertoires found in blood. Donor-recipient similarity was low at 1-2 months but increased during the first year, and donor CD8+ memory clones often dominated later blood repertoires.

A remark on this clone: What antigen it recognizes has not been identified. The record has no base qualities; no much larger clone is one base away.

Rearrangement joined TRBV5-6 to TRBJ1-1, and possibly TRBD1, on 5 matching bases. This sequence was found in a woman aged 60-70 years in good health, CMV-negative, and a related stem cell transplant donor. The sample comprised naive CD4+ T cells sorted from PBMCs. The CDR3 in this case is CASSFKSTGLRRETEAFF. The nucleotide sequence is TGTGCCAGCAGCTTTAAGTCAACGGGACTTCGGAGGGAAACTGAAGCTTTCTTT.